The 13 T cell receptor beta chains below come from one sample, sequenced in a study of T cell changes during pregnancy in multiple sclerosis. Profiling relied on immunoSEQ multiplex PCR, and the TCRdb table lists in-frame clones only, not all of them. Here the sample spans approximately 100,000 clones, 90% to 95% being singletons. The sample here was peripheral blood, taken before pregnancy. Every receptor here comes from a female donor with multiple sclerosis, enrolled in a pregnancy study.

V and J are TRBV5-5 and TRBJ2-1; possibly TRBD2 for D (6 bases). This CDR3 is 15 amino acids long. The V and J ends lost 0 bases and 3 bases respectively, with 10 bases between them. The germline CDR1 and CDR2 sequences are SGHKS and YYEKEE (reference sequence). CDR3 nucleotides: TGTGCCAGCAGCTTGGGAGGGAGGAACTACAATGAGCAGTTCTTC. Residues: CASSLGGRNYNEQFF.

This clone appeared a few times. This chain connects TRBV19 to TRBJ1-1; D gene uncertain. Germline V gives CDR1 LNHDA, CDR2 SQIVND (reference sequence). The V end lost 3 bases, the J end lost 7 bases, and 15 bases lay between the germline ends. This CDR3 comprises 14 residues. The CDR3 region has the DNA TGTGCCAGTAGTATCCCGACTATAAGGGATGAAGCTTTCTTT. Its translation: CASSIPTIRDEAFF.

This clone has a single count. The chain employs TRBV5-1 and TRBJ2-5; 15 positions agree with TRBD2. Trimming removed 3 bases from V and 1 base from J; junction bases left unmatched: 10. Germline V gene lookup returns CDR1 SGHRS and CDR2 YFSETQ. The length of the CDR3 is 19 residues. The chain's CDR3 is CASSSGLAGGKVLQETQYF. CDR3 sequence (DNA): TGCGCCAGCAGCTCCGGACTAGCGGGAGGGAAAGTACTCCAAGAGACCCAGTACTTC.

The genes are TRBV6-6 and TRBJ1-1; no clear D. V lost 2 bases and J 1 base, leaving 8 bases between the germline ends. This CDR3 is 14 amino acids long. The germline gives CDR1 MNHNY, CDR2 SVGAGI (reference sequence). CDR3 sequence reads: CASSYIGGNTEAFF. The DNA of the CDR3 is TGTGCCAGCAGTTACATTGGCGGGAACACTGAAGCTTTCTTT.

The count of this clone is one. This chain joins TRBV23-1 and TRBJ2-7, with TRBD2 matching over 10 bases. TRBV23-1 is placed among ORFs of uncertain function. With 11 bases clipped from V and 5 bases from J, the junction kept 12 bases outside the gene matches. The CDR3 loop spans 14 amino acids. DNA for the CDR3: TGCGCCTCTCAGGGGCTAGCGGGAGTTCACGAGCAGTACTTC. This gives the protein CASQGLAGVHEQYF.

The chain uses TRBV12-5 and TRBJ2-1; maybe TRBD2 (6 bases). There are 14 residues in the CDR3. Germline V CDR1 and CDR2: LGHNT, FRNRAP. Trimming cost V 1 base and J 8 bases, with 12 bases left between them. The CDR3 region is CASGLAGVVDEQFF. CDR3 in DNA: TGTGCTAGTGGTTTGGCGGGAGTGGTCGATGAGCAGTTCTTC.

The chain combines TRBV5-1 with TRBJ1-4; possibly TRBD1 for D (5 bases). Germline-derived CDR1 and CDR2 are SGHRS and YFSETQ. This CDR3 has 14 residues. The V end was cut by 4 bases, the J end by 8 bases, with 15 bases between. CDR3 sequence reads: CASSPGGVGEKLFF. Written as DNA, the CDR3 is TGCGCCAGCAGCCCGGGAGGGGTTGGGGAAAAACTGTTTTTT.

The chain employs TRBV5-4 and TRBJ2-3; 8 bases agree with TRBD1. Germline V gives CDR1 SGHNT, CDR2 YYREEE (reference sequence). The CDR3 has 14 amino acids. Germline trimming cut 4 bases from V and 2 bases from J; bases unmatched to any gene: 3. The CDR3 DNA reads TGTGCCAGCAGCCGCCAGGGGGCCACAGATACGCAGTATTTT. Translating it yields CASSRQGATDTQYF.

The rearrangement links TRBV5-1 to TRBJ2-3, with 8 positions matching TRBD2. The V gene's germline CDR1 is SGHRS and CDR2 YFSETQ. The CDR3 is 14 residues long. The trim removed 4 bases at V and 2 bases at J, leaving 3 bases unmatched. CDR3 sequence: CASSVAGITDTQYF. The CDR3 DNA reads as TGCGCCAGCAGCGTAGCGGGAATCACAGATACGCAGTATTTT.

The J gene is TRBJ2-6, the V gene TRBV7-9, with D possibly being TRBD1 (6 bases). The V gene lost 2 bases and the J gene lost 0 bases, with 17 bases spanning the gap. CDR3 length equals 19 residues. CDR1 is SEHNR and CDR2 is FQNEAQ in the germline V gene (reference sequence). CDR3 DNA: TGTGCCAGCAGCTTACCCCCCTGGGGGCCCTCCTCTGGGGCCAACGTCCTGACTTTC. This codes for CASSLPPWGPSSGANVLTF.

The CDR3 here is CASRKPNRSTDTQYF. The CDR3 DNA sequence: TGTGCCAGCAGGAAACCCAACAGAAGCACAGATACGCAGTATTTT. The rearrangement links TRBV28 to TRBJ2-3; D remains unclear. Germline V lookup: CDR1 MDHEN, CDR2 SYDVKM. The V end was cut by 6 bases, the J end by 0 bases, with 13 bases between. The CDR3 is 15 amino acids. Using reference TRBV28 and TRBJ2-3 for the parts outside the CDR3, the full variable domain is DVKVTQSSRYLVKRTGEKVFLECVQDMDHENMFWYRQDPGLGLRLIYFSYDVKMKEKGDIPEGYSVSREKKERFSLILESASTNQTSMYLCASRKPNRSTDTQYFGPGTRLTVL.

The V and J genes are TRBV29-1 and TRBJ2-7; 11 nucleotides agree with TRBD1. Germline V gene lookup returns CDR1 SQVTM and CDR2 ANQGSEA. Trimming cost V 7 bases and J 2 bases; bases outside gene matches: 7. The length of the CDR3 is 14 residues. The CDR3 protein is CSARGQGAPYEQYF. CDR3 nucleotide sequence: TGCAGCGCCCGAGGACAGGGGGCTCCCTACGAGCAGTACTTC.

The genes are TRBV5-1 and TRBJ1-1, with a possible D match to TRBD1 (5 bases). The CDR3 spans 13 residues. Germline V gene sequence: CDR1 SGHRS, CDR2 YFSETQ. V was pared by 4 bases and J by 3 bases, with 10 bases between. The CDR3 loop reads CASSGGWDTEAFF. The DNA of the CDR3 is TGCGCCAGCAGCGGGGGGTGGGACACTGAAGCTTTCTTT.